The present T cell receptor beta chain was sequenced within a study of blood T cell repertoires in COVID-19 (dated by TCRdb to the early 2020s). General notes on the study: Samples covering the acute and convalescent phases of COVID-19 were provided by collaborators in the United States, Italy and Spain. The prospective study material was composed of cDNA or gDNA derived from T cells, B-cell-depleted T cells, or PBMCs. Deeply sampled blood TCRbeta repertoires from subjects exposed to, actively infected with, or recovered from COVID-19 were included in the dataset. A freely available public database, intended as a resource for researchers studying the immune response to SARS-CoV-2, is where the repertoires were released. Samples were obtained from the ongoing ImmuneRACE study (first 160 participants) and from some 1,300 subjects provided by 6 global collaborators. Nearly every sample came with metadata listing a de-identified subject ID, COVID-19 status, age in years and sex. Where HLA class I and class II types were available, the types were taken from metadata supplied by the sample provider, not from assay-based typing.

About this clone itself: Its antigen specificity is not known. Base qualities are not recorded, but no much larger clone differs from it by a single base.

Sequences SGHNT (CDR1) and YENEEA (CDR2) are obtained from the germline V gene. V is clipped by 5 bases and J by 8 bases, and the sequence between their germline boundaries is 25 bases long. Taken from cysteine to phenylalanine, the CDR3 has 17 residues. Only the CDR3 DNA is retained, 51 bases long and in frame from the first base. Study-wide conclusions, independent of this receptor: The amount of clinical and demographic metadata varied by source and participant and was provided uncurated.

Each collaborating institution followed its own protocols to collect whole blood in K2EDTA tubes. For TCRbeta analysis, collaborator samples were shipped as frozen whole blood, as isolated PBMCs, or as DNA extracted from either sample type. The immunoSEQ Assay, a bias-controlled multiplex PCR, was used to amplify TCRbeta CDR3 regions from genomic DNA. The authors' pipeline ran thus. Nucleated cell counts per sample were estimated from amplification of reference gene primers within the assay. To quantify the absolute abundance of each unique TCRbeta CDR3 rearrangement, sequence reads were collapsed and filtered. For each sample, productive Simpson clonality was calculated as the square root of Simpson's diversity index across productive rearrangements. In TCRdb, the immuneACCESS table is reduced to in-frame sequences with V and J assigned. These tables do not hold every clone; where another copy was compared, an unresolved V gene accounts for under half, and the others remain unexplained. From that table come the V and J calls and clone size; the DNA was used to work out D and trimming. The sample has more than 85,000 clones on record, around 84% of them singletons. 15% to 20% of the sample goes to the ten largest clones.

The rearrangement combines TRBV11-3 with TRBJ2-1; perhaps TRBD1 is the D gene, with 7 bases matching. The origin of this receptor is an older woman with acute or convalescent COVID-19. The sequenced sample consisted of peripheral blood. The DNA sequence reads TGTGCCAGCAGCCCGCGTCGGGGCAGGGGGGTCTTTGATGAGCAGTTCTTC. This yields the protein CASSPRRGRGVFDEQFF.